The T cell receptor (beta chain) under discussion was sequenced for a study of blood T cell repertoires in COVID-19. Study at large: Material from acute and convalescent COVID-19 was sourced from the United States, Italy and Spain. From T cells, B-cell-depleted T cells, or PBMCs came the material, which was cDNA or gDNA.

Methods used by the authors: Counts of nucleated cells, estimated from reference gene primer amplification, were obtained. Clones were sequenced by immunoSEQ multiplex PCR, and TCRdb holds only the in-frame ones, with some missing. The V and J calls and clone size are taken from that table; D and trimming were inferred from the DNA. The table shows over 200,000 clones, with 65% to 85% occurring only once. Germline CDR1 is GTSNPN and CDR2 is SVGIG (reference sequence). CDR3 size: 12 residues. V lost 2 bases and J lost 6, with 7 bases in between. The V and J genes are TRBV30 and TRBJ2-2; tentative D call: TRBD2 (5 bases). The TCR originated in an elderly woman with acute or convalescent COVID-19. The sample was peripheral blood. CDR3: CAWSRGPGELFF. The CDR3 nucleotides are TGTGCCTGGAGTCGCGGGCCCGGGGAGCTGTTTTTT.